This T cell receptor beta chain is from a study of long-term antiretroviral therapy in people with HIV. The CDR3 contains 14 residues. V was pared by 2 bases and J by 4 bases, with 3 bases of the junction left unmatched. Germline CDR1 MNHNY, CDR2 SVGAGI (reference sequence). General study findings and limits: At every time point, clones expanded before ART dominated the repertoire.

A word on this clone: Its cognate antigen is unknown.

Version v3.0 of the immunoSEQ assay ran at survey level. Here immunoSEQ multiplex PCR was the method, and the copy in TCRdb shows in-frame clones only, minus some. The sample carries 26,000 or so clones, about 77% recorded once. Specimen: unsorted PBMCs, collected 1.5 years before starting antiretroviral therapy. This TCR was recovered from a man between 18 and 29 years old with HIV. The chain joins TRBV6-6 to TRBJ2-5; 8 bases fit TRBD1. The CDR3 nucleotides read TGTGCCAGCAGTTACCCAGGGGGCCCAGAGACCCAGTACTTC. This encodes CASSYPGGPETQYF.